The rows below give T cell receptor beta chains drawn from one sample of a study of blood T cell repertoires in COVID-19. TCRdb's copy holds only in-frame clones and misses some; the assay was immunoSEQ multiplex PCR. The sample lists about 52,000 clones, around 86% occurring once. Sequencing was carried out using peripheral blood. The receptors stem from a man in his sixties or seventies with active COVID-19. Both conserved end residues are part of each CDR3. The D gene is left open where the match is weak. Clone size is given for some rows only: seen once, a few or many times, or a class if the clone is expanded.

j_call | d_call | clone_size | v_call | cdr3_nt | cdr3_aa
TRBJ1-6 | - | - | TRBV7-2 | TGTGCCAGCAGCTCCCCTCCCGGTAGATCCTATAATTCACCCCTCCACTTT | CASSSPPGRSYNSPLHF
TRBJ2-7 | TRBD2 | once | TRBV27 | TGTGCCAGCAGTTTATTGGGTAGCGGGAGCCTTCACGAGCAGTACTTC | CASSLLGSGSLHEQYF
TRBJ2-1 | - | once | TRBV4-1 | TGCGCCAGCAGCCAAGATCCCCAGTCCTACAATGAGCAGTTCTTC | CASSQDPQSYNEQFF
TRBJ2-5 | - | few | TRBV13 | TGTGCCAGCAGCCCCCGCGGAGAGACCCAGTACTTC | CASSPRGETQYF
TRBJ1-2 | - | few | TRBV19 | TGTGCCAGCCTTACTGCCCGACATGACAGGAACTATGGCTACACCTTC | CASLTARHDRNYGYTF
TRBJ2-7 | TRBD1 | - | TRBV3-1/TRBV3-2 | TGTGCCAGCAGCCGGACAGGGGCGCCGCACGAGCAGTACTTC | CASSRTGAPHEQYF
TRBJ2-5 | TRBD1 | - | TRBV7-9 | TGTGCCAGCACCAACAGGGGGCTAGAGACCCAGTACTTC | CASTNRGLETQYF
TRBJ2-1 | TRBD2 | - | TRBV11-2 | TGTGCCAGCAGCTTAGATCGTCTAGCGGGGGGTAACAATGAGCAGTTCTTC | CASSLDRLAGGNNEQFF
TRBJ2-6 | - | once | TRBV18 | TGTGCCAGCTCACCAGTCGGGGGCTCTGGGGCCAACGTCCTGACTTTC | CASSPVGGSGANVLTF
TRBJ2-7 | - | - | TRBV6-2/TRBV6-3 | TGTGCCAGCAGTTGGAAGTCGGGTGTCGAGCAGTACTTC | CASSWKSGVEQYF
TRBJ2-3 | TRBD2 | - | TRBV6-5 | TGTGCCAGCCGAAAGCGGGGGGTTGATACGCAGTATTTT | CASRKRGVDTQYF
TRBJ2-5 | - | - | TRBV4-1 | TGCGCCAGCAGCCCCCTAGGAACTCAAAATACGGAGACCCAGTACTTC | CASSPLGTQNTETQYF
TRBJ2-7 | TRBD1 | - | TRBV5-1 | TGCGCCAGCAGCGGGGGGACAGGGAATGGGGCCTACGAGCAGTACTTC | CASSGGTGNGAYEQYF
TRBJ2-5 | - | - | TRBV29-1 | TGCAGCGTCCTGACTTGGGAGACCCAGTACTTC | CSVLTWETQYF
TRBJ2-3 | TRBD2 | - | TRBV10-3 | TGTGCCATCAGTGAAGGGGCTAGCGGGGCCACAGATACGCAGTATTTT | CAISEGASGATDTQYF
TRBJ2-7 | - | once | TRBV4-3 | TGCGCCAGCAGCCAAAACAGGAACTCCTACGAGCAGTACTTC | CASSQNRNSYEQYF
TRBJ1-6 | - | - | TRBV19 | TGTGCCAGTAGTACCGGACAGCCCAATTCACCCCTCCACTTT | CASSTGQPNSPLHF
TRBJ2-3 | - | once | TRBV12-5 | TGTGCTAGTGGTTCCCGTGGTGGGGGGACCTACACAGATACGCAGTATTTT | CASGSRGGGTYTDTQYF
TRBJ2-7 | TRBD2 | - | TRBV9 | TGTGCCAGCAGCACTAGTCGCGGGGGGGGCAACGAGCAGTACTTC | CASSTSRGGGNEQYF
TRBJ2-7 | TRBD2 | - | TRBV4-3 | TGCGCCAGCAGCCAAGAACTAGCGGGGGGGGGAGCCTACGAGCAGTACTTC | CASSQELAGGGAYEQYF
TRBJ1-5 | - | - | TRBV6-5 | TGTGCCAGCATGCGAGGCCCCAATCAGCCCCAGCATTTT | CASMRGPNQPQHF